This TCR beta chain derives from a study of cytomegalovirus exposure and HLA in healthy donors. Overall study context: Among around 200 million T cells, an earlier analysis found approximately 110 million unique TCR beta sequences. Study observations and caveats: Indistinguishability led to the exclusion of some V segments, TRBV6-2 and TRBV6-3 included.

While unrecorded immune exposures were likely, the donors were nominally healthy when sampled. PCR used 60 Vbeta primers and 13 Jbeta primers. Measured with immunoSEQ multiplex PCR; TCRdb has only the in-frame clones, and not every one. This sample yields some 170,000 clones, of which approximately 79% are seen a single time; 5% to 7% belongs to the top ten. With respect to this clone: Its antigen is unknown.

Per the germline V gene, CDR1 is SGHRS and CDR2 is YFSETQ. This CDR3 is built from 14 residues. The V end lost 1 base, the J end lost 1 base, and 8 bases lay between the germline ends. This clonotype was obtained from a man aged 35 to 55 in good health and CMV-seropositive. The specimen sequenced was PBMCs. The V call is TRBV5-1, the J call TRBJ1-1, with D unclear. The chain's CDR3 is CASSLQVGNTEAFF. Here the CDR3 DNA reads TGCGCCAGCAGCTTGCAGGTTGGGAACACTGAAGCTTTCTTT.